This TCR beta chain comes out of a study of PD-1 and CTLA-4 blockade in melanoma. The V and J ends lost 4 bases and 10 bases, in that order; junction bases with no gene match: 14. Germline CDR1 is MGHRA and CDR2 is YSYEKL. This CDR3 is built from 16 residues. Clones were read by immunoSEQ multiplex PCR, and TCRdb kept only the in-frame ones, dropping some. The sample shows fewer than 35,000 clones, about 87% of them seen only once. This chain links TRBV4-1 with TRBJ2-1, with TRBD2 matching over 9 bases. This TCR was recovered from a human donor with melanoma. The sample in question was CD8+ T cells from peripheral blood, obtained from a patient given anti-PD-1 treatment. In DNA form, the CDR3 reads TGCGCCAGCAGCCCCTCGCGCGCGGGGGGGCCTTGGGAGCAGTTCTTC. Protein sequence: CASSPSRAGGPWEQFF.